The 32 T cell receptor beta chains below come from one sample, sequenced in a study of cytomegalovirus exposure and HLA in healthy donors. The primer mix had 60 Vbeta and 13 Jbeta primers. Assay: immunoSEQ multiplex PCR; the TCRdb copy retains only in-frame clones and omits some. The sample data list 70,000 to 100,000 clones. The sample comprised PBMCs. All receptors derive from a young man in good health and CMV-seropositive.

The rearrangement uses TRBV10-3 and TRBJ1-4; 9 nucleotides align to TRBD1. Germline V gene sequence: CDR1 ENHRY, CDR2 SYGVKD. The CDR3 has 15 amino acids. V gave up 2 bases and J gave up 8 bases; unmatched junction bases: 6. CDR3 amino acids: CAISEGTGTREKLFF. The CDR3 DNA reads as TGTGCCATCAGTGAGGGGACAGGGACCAGAGAAAAACTGTTTTTT.

V gene TRBV6-5 combines with J gene TRBJ1-2, with D hard to call. V lost 4 bases and J lost 0, with 6 bases in between. There are 13 residues in the CDR3. The germline CDR1 and CDR2 sequences are MNHEY and SVGAGI. The chain's CDR3 is CASSSLPNYGYTF. CDR3 sequence (DNA): TGTGCCAGCAGTTCCCTACCTAACTATGGCTACACCTTC.

The chain couples TRBV6-1 to TRBJ2-2; 12 nucleotides match TRBD2. Trimming at V came to 3 bases and at J to 5 bases, leaving 1 base not matched to a gene. The CDR3 covers 15 residues. Germline loops: CDR1 MNHNS, CDR2 SASEGT. CDR3 residues: CASSETSGGTGELFF. DNA for the CDR3: TGTGCCAGCAGTGAGACTAGCGGGGGAACCGGGGAGCTGTTTTTT.

The V call is TRBV14, the J call TRBJ1-2; no firm D call. Germline V gene lookup returns CDR1 SGHDN and CDR2 FVKESK. V lost 0 bases and J lost 3, with 11 bases in between. The CDR3 spans 15 residues. CDR3 amino acids: CASSQDLTSYYGYTF. CDR3 nucleotide sequence: TGTGCCAGCAGCCAAGATCTTACCAGTTACTATGGCTACACCTTC.

The V call is TRBV4-1, the J call TRBJ1-2; the match to TRBD1 covers 8 bases. The CDR3 loop spans 15 amino acids. The germline V gene encodes CDR1 MGHRA and CDR2 YSYEKL. The trim removed 1 base at V and 1 base at J, leaving 2 bases unmatched. The CDR3 here is CASSQVTGGNYGYTF. DNA of the CDR3: TGCGCCAGCAGCCAAGTTACAGGGGGTAACTATGGCTACACCTTC.

The chain joins TRBV5-6 to TRBJ1-6; D unresolved. Germline V CDR1 and CDR2: SGHDT, YYEEEE. Trimming stripped 4 bases from V and 8 bases from J, with 7 bases between. This CDR3 has 12 residues. This CDR3 is CASSLGHSPLHF. For the CDR3, the DNA is TGTGCCAGCAGCCTAGGCCATTCACCCCTCCACTTT.

The chain links TRBV9 to TRBJ1-5; no firm D call. Germline values: CDR1 SGDLS, CDR2 YYNGEE. Trimming removed 7 bases at V and 9 bases at J, with 11 bases between. The CDR3 loop spans 11 amino acids. This CDR3 is CASGRAGPQHF. The CDR3, as DNA: TGTGCCAGCGGCCGCGCGGGGCCCCAGCATTTT. Filled out from reference TRBV9 and TRBJ1-5, the complete variable domain reads DSGVTQTPKHLITATGQRVTLRCSPRSGDLSVYWYQQSLDQGLQFLIQYYNGEERAKGNILERFSAQQFPDLHSELNLSSLELGDSALYFCASGRAGPQHFGDGTRLSIL.

The chain links TRBV4-1 to TRBJ1-5; the match to TRBD1 covers 7 bases. V shed 4 bases, J shed 1 base, and the junction held 16 bases outside the gene matches. Germline V gene data show CDR1 as MGHRA and CDR2 as YSYEKL. This CDR3 has 19 residues. The CDR3 is CASSLSRVQGGLSNQPQHF. Here the CDR3 DNA reads TGCGCCAGCAGCCTATCCCGAGTGCAGGGGGGTTTGAGCAATCAGCCCCAGCATTTT.

The chain joins TRBV29-1 to TRBJ2-7; no definite D call. This CDR3 has 12 amino acids. The ends were cut back, 1 base at V and 3 bases at J, with 7 bases in the middle. Germline assignment: CDR1 SQVTM and CDR2 ANQGSEA. The CDR3 sequence is CSVEGAHYEQYF. CDR3 bases: TGCAGCGTTGAAGGGGCTCACTACGAGCAGTACTTC.

The rearrangement uses TRBV30 and TRBJ1-2, with TRBD1 as a possible D gene (6 bases). The CDR3 totals 14 residues. Trimming left V 2 bases short and J 4 bases short, with 14 bases between. Germline V lookup: CDR1 GTSNPN, CDR2 SVGIG (reference sequence). The CDR3 sequence is CAWSSRGATYGYTF. The CDR3 DNA sequence: TGTGCCTGGAGTTCCCGGGGGGCCACCTATGGCTACACCTTC. The variable domain in full, with the rest retrieved from reference TRBV30 and TRBJ1-2, is SQTIHQWPATLVQPVGSPLSLECTVEGTSNPNLYWYRQAAGRGLQLLFYSVGIGQISSEVPQNLSASRPQDRQFILSSKKLLLSDSGFYLCAWSSRGATYGYTFGSGTRLTVV.

The chain combines TRBV19 with TRBJ2-7; possibly TRBD1 for D (6 bases). This CDR3 is 14 amino acids long. CDR1 and CDR2 (germline): LNHDA, SQIVND (reference sequence). The germline V and J ends were trimmed by 1 base and 5 bases, with 12 bases remaining between them. The CDR3 DNA is TGTGCCAGTAGTATAGCTACAGGGCAGAACGAGCAGTACTTC. The encoded protein is CASSIATGQNEQYF.

This chain links TRBV19 with TRBJ2-7; 9 bases match TRBD1. Germline loops: CDR1 LNHDA, CDR2 SQIVND (reference sequence). J lost 0 bases, V lost 5 bases, and 14 bases had no gene match. This CDR3 is 18 amino acids long. The CDR3 is CASSRYPGGTGISYEQYF. Written as DNA, the CDR3 is TGTGCCAGTAGTCGATACCCTGGTGGGACAGGGATCTCCTACGAGCAGTACTTC.

V usage is TRBV18 and J usage is TRBJ2-3; unclear D gene. The V gene lost 2 bases and the J gene lost 8 bases, with 8 bases spanning the gap. Germline V gives CDR1 KGHSH, CDR2 LQKENI. The CDR3 spans 12 residues. The CDR3 sequence: CASSPGDSTQYF. CDR3 coding DNA: TGTGCCAGCTCACCAGGTGACTCTACGCAGTATTTT.

The rearrangement links TRBV18 to TRBJ1-5; 7 bases are a match to TRBD1. There are 13 residues in the CDR3. V lost 4 bases to trimming and J lost 7 bases; unmatched junction nucleotides: 4. The germline V gene encodes CDR1 KGHSH and CDR2 LQKENI. CDR3 sequence: CASSRQGQQPQHF. The CDR3 DNA sequence: TGTGCCAGCTCACGACAGGGCCAACAGCCCCAGCATTTT.

V and J are TRBV19 and TRBJ1-5; 8 bases line up with TRBD1. CDR3 length equals 17 residues. Germline V gene data show CDR1 as LNHDA and CDR2 as SQIVND (reference sequence). V lost 0 bases and J lost 6; bases outside the gene matches: 10. The CDR3 region is CASSIDLSGGGSQPQHF. The CDR3 region has the DNA TGTGCCAGTAGTATAGATCTCTCAGGGGGCGGGAGTCAGCCCCAGCATTTT.

The V call is TRBV29-1, the J call TRBJ1-2; TRBD1 might be the D (5 bases). The V and J ends lost 0 bases and 7 bases respectively, with 12 bases between them. CDR1 SQVTM and CDR2 ANQGSEA come from the germline V gene. The CDR3 contains 13 residues. The CDR3 spells CSVEDVGRGGYTF. The CDR3 bases are TGCAGCGTTGAAGATGTGGGGCGTGGTGGCTACACCTTC.

The chain joins TRBV9 to TRBJ1-4; D unclear. The CDR3 is 12 residues long. The V gene lost 1 base and the J gene lost 8 bases, with 6 bases spanning the gap. The germline gives CDR1 SGDLS, CDR2 YYNGEE. CDR3 sequence: CASSVSGEKLFF. In DNA, the CDR3 is TGTGCCAGCAGCGTATCAGGAGAAAAACTGTTTTTT.

The chain uses TRBV5-1 and TRBJ1-1; D is possibly TRBD1 (6 bases). Germline V CDR1 and CDR2: SGHRS, YFSETQ. This CDR3 comprises 14 residues. V was shortened by 4 bases and J by 11 bases, with 21 bases between the two germline ends. Here the CDR3 DNA reads TGCGCCAGCAGCGCGGAAGCACAGGGCGCAGGGGCTTTCTTT. Translated, it gives CASSAEAQGAGAFF.

In nucleotides, the CDR3 is TGCGCCAGCAGCACCCCCCGGGACAAACCGAACACCGGGGAGCTGTTTTTT. It translates to CASSTPRDKPNTGELFF. The rearrangement joins TRBV5-1 to TRBJ2-2, with a possible D match to TRBD1 (6 bases). The CDR3 spans 17 residues. The V and J ends lost 4 bases and 0 bases respectively, with 16 bases between them. Germline assignment: CDR1 SGHRS and CDR2 YFSETQ.

The rearrangement joins TRBV30 to TRBJ1-1; 7 bases are a match to TRBD1. V was clipped by 1 base and J by 1 base; unmatched bases: 3. Germline-derived CDR1 and CDR2 are GTSNPN and SVGIG (reference sequence). The CDR3 runs to 14 residues. The CDR3 DNA reads TGTGCCTGGAGTGCTGGACAGGCGAACACTGAAGCTTTCTTT. This translates into CAWSAGQANTEAFF.

This chain links TRBV6-1 with TRBJ2-7, with TRBD2 matching 7 bases. The CDR3 has 14 residues. Losses at the gene ends were 3 bases for V and 6 bases for J; bases not matched to a gene: 8. CDR1 and CDR2 (germline): MNHNS, SASEGT. The CDR3 bases are TGTGCCAGCAGTGAGGCCCCCGGGACTATCGAGCAGTACTTC. Protein product: CASSEAPGTIEQYF.

This chain joins TRBV30 and TRBJ1-3; D gene unclear. Germline loops: CDR1 GTSNPN, CDR2 SVGIG (reference sequence). Trimming stripped 3 bases from V and 1 base from J, with 7 bases between. CDR3 length: 13 amino acids. The DNA for the CDR3 is TGTGCCTGGAGGATAGCGTCTGGAAACACCATATATTTT. Translating it yields CAWRIASGNTIYF. Complete variable domain (other parts from reference TRBV30 and TRBJ1-3): SQTIHQWPATLVQPVGSPLSLECTVEGTSNPNLYWYRQAAGRGLQLLFYSVGIGQISSEVPQNLSASRPQDRQFILSSKKLLLSDSGFYLCAWRIASGNTIYFGEGSWLTVV.

The rearrangement uses TRBV6-5 and TRBJ1-6; D gene ambiguous. V was pared by 4 bases and J by 8 bases, with 15 bases between. The CDR3 is 15 residues long. Germline V gives CDR1 MNHEY, CDR2 SVGAGI. The DNA of the CDR3 is TGTGCCAGCAGTTTCATGACACGTTCAGATTCACCCCTCCACTTT. Residues: CASSFMTRSDSPLHF.

This chain connects TRBV7-9 to TRBJ1-1; D is ambiguous. Germline values: CDR1 SEHNR, CDR2 FQNEAQ (reference sequence). The CDR3 runs 14 residues. The V gene lost 3 bases and the J gene lost 4 bases, with 12 bases spanning the gap. CDR3 region: CASSFQGESTEAFF. CDR3 coding DNA: TGTGCCAGCAGCTTTCAAGGAGAAAGCACTGAAGCTTTCTTT.

V and J are TRBV5-8 and TRBJ1-5, with D maybe TRBD1 (5 bases). The germline CDR1 and CDR2 sequences are SGHTS and YDEGEE. CDR3 length equals 14 residues. The ends were cut back, 4 bases at V and 6 bases at J, with 14 bases in the middle. The CDR3: CASSDSNGGQPQHF. The CDR3 coding sequence is TGTGCCAGCAGCGACAGTAACGGTGGTCAGCCCCAGCATTTT.

The chain is built from TRBV28 and TRBJ2-7; possible D gene TRBD1, 7 bases. Trimming pared 5 bases from V and 9 bases from J, leaving 17 bases between. The CDR3 spans 13 residues. CDR1 and CDR2 from the germline V gene are MDHEN and SYDVKM. CDR3 DNA sequence: TGTGCCAGCAGTATTAGACAGGGAGGACGGCAGTACTTC. Encoded protein: CASSIRQGGRQYF.

The rearrangement joins TRBV27 to TRBJ2-7, with D perhaps TRBD2 (5 bases). Trimming cost V 4 bases and J 5 bases, with 6 bases left between them. The CDR3 is 11 residues long. The V gene's germline CDR1 is MNHEY and CDR2 SMNVEV (reference sequence). In DNA form, the CDR3 reads TGTGCCAGCAGTTCCGGGGACGAGCAGTACTTC. Protein: CASSSGDEQYF.

The rearrangement links TRBV18 to TRBJ2-7, with a tentative D call TRBD1 (6 bases). V shed 3 bases and J shed 4 bases, with 16 bases lying between them. The CDR3 runs to 15 residues. Germline V gene lookup returns CDR1 KGHSH and CDR2 LQKENI. The CDR3 DNA reads TGTGCCAGCTCACCCGGTCTTGCAGGGGTGTACGAGCAGTACTTC. It encodes CASSPGLAGVYEQYF.

V and J are TRBV9 and TRBJ2-1; 9 bases line up with TRBD1. The CDR3 extends over 16 amino acids. Trimming cost V 0 bases and J 1 base; bases outside gene matches: 2. The germline gives CDR1 SGDLS, CDR2 YYNGEE. CDR3 residues: CASSVAGQGSYNEQFF. The CDR3 region has the DNA TGTGCCAGCAGCGTAGCGGGACAGGGTTCCTACAATGAGCAGTTCTTC.

The V gene is TRBV29-1, the J gene TRBJ2-5, with unresolved D. The CDR3 sequence is 10 residues long. Germline values: CDR1 SQVTM, CDR2 ANQGSEA. Trimming pared 3 bases from V and 4 bases from J, leaving 3 bases between. CDR3 in amino acids: CSVDGETQYF. CDR3 coding DNA: TGCAGCGTTGACGGAGAGACCCAGTACTTC.

CDR3 protein: CASSQQGRDYGYTF. As DNA, the CDR3 is TGTGCCAGTAGTCAACAGGGTAGAGACTATGGCTACACCTTC. V and J are TRBV19 and TRBJ1-2; D may be TRBD1 (6 bases). V lost 5 bases and J 3 bases, leaving 13 bases between the germline ends. Germline V lookup: CDR1 LNHDA, CDR2 SQIVND (reference sequence). The CDR3 is 14 residues long.

This chain uses TRBV6-5 with TRBJ1-2; D possibly corresponds to TRBD1 (5 bases). Trimming left V 6 bases short and J 2 bases short, with 13 bases between. Germline V gene lookup returns CDR1 MNHEY and CDR2 SVGAGI. This CDR3 contains 14 residues. The CDR3 DNA sequence: TGTGCCAGCAGACGCCATTCAGGGAACTATGGCTACACCTTC. The encoded protein is CASRRHSGNYGYTF.